These T cell receptor beta chains were read from a single sample in a study of blood T cell repertoires in COVID-19. Generated by immunoSEQ multiplex PCR, the TCRdb table keeps only in-frame clones and is missing some. The sample records under 250,000 clones, 80% to 90% being singletons. Sequencing was done on a sample of peripheral blood. The source of these receptors is a woman in her 70s with acute or convalescent COVID-19. Both conserved end residues are part of each CDR3. Each record gives: J gene, D gene, V gene, clone size, CDR3 DNA, CDR3 protein. D genes are given only for firm matches. Size tells how often a clone was seen (once, few, many) or the class of an expanded clone, and some rows leave it out.

J: TRBJ1-5
D: .
V: TRBV4-2
size: .
DNA: TGTGCCAGCAGCTGGACGTCCGGGGGTCAGCCCCAGCATTTT
CDR3: CASSWTSGGQPQHF

J: TRBJ1-3
D: .
V: TRBV28
size: .
DNA: TGTGCCAGCAGCCCCGGGGGGTTCTCTGGAAACACCATATATTTT
CDR3: CASSPGGFSGNTIYF

J: TRBJ1-2
D: TRBD1
V: TRBV7-2
size: .
DNA: TGTGCCAGCAGCAGGGACAGGGGACAGACCTATACCTATGGCTACACCTTC
CDR3: CASSRDRGQTYTYGYTF

J: TRBJ1-6
D: .
V: TRBV7-2
size: .
DNA: TGTGCCAGCAGCTTAGTAGGCAGGGTGAGTGGGTCACCCCTCCACTTT
CDR3: CASSLVGRVSGSPLHF

J: TRBJ1-1
D: .
V: TRBV4-3
size: .
DNA: TGCGCCAGCAGCCAAGATTCCCGTCTACCCCCTGAAGCTTTCTTT
CDR3: CASSQDSRLPPEAFF

J: TRBJ1-6
D: .
V: TRBV10-1
size: .
DNA: TGCGCCAGCAGAGGGCAGCAGCGGAATTCACCCCTCCACTTT
CDR3: CASRGQQRNSPLHF

J: TRBJ2-7
D: .
V: TRBV4-1
size: .
DNA: TGCGCCAGCAGTCAAATGGGGGGCTACGAGCAGTACTTC
CDR3: CASSQMGGYEQYF

J: TRBJ2-1
D: TRBD1
V: TRBV3-1/TRBV3-2
size: .
DNA: TGTGCCAGCAGCCTCAATGGACAGGGTTACAATGAGCAGTTCTTC
CDR3: CASSLNGQGYNEQFF

J: TRBJ1-2
D: .
V: TRBV6-2/TRBV6-3
size: few
DNA: TGTGCCAGCAGCGAGACAGGTTATGGCTACACCTTC
CDR3: CASSETGYGYTF

J: TRBJ1-2
D: TRBD1
V: TRBV19
size: once
DNA: TGTGCCAGTAGCAGGGGGACAGGGGACTATGGCTACACCTTC
CDR3: CASSRGTGDYGYTF